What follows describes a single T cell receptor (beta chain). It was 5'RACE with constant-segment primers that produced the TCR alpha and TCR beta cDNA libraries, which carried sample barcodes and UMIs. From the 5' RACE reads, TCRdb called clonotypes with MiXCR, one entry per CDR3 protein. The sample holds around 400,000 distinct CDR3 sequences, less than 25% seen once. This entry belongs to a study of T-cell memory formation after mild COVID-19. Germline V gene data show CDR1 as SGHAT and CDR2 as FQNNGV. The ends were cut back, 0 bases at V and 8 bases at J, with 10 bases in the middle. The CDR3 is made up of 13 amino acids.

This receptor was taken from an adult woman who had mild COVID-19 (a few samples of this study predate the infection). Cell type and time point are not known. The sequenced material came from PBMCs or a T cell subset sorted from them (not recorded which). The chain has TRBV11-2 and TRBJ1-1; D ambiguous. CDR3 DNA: TGTGCCAGCAGCTTAGATCGCTTGGGAGAAGCTTTCTTT. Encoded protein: CASSLDRLGEAFF.